This T cell receptor (beta chain) derives from a study of shared clonotypes between healthy human individuals. The protocol was immunoSEQ multiplex PCR, while the TCRdb copy is restricted to in-frame clones and leaves out a portion. This table holds 2 million to 3 million clones, over 85% found once. Germline V gene lookup returns CDR1 MDHEN and CDR2 SYDVKM. This CDR3 is 16 amino acids long. V gave up 3 bases and J gave up 7 bases; unmatched junction bases: 9. The sample was naive CD4+ T cells from PBMCs. Subset described: CD45RA+ positively selected. The sequence derives from a man between 18 and 35 years old in good health. Some clones in this sample may be carry-over from other donors' samples. This sequence joins TRBV28 and TRBJ2-2; TRBD1 agrees at 9 bases. The CDR3 DNA is TGTGCCAGCAGTTTGGGGAACAGGGGGCGAGGCGGGGAGCTGTTTTTT. Translated, it gives CASSLGNRGRGGELFF.